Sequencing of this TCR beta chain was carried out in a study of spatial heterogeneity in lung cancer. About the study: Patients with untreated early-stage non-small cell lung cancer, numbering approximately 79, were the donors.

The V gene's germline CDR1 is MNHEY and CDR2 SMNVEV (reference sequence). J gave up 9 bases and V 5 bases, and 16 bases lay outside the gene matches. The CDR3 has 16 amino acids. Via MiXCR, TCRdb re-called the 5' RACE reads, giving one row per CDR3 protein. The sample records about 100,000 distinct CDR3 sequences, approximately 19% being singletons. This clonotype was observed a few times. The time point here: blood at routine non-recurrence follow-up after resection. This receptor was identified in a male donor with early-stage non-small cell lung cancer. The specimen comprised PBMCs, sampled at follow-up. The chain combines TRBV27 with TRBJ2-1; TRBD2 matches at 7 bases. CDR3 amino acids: CASSPWAGARTGEQFF. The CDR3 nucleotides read TGTGCCAGCAGTCCCTGGGCGGGAGCCAGGACGGGTGAGCAGTTCTTC.